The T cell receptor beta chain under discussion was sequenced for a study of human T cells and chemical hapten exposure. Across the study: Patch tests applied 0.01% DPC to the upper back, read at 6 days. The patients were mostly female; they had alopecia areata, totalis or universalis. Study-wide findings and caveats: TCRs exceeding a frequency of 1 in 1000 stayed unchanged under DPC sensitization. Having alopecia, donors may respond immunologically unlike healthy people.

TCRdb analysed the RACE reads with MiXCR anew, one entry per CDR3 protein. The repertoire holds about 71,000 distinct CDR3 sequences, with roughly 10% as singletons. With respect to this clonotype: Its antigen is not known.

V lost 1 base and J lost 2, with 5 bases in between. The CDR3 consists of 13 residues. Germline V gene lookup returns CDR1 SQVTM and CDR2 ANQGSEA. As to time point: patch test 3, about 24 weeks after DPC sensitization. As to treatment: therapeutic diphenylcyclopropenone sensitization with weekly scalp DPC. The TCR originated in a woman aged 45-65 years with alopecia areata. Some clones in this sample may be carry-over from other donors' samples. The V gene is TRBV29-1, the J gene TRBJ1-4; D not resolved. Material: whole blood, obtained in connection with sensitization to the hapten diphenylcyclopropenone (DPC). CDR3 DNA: TGCAGCGTTGAAGGATTGACTAATGAAAAACTGTTTTTT. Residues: CSVEGLTNEKLFF.